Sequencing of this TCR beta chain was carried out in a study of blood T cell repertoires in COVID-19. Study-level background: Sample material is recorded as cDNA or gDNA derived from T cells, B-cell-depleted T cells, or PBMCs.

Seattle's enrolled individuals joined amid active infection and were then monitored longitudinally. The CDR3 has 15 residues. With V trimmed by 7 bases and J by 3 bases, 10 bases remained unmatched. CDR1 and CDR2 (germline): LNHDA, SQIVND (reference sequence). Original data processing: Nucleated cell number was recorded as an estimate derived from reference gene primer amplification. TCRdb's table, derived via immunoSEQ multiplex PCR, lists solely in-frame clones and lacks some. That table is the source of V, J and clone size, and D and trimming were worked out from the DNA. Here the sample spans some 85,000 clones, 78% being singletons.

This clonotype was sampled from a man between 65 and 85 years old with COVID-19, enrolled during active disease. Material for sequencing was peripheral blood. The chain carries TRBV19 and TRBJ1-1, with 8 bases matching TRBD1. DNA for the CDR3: TGTGCCAGTATTCGAAATGGACAGGGTTACACTGAAGCTTTCTTT. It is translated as CASIRNGQGYTEAFF.